This T cell receptor (beta chain) originates from a study of cytomegalovirus exposure and HLA in healthy donors. Study-wide background: Earlier, 150 million to 200 million T cells were analyzed, and about 100 million unique TCR beta sequences were found among them. Falling in the Caucasian-associated ancestry cluster were about four fifths of around 370 genotyped donors. General study findings and limits: Indistinguishable V segments such as TRBV6-2 and TRBV6-3 were excluded.

Regarding this clone: Its antigen is not known.

The PCR employed 60 Vbeta primers together with 13 Jbeta primers. Sequenced by immunoSEQ multiplex PCR; TCRdb stores in-frame clones only, minus some. The repertoire includes just over 95,000 clones, around 79% of them detected once, and around 5% sits in the top ten. Trimming removed 3 bases at V and 0 bases at J, with 7 bases between. The germline V gene encodes CDR1 SGHRS and CDR2 YFSETQ. The CDR3 is 14 residues long. V is TRBV5-1 and J is TRBJ1-3, with unresolved D. The specimen was PBMCs. The clonotype originates from a woman in her thirties or forties in good health and CMV-seronegative. As DNA, the CDR3 is TGCGCCAGCAGCTATGGGAGCTCTGGAAACACCATATATTTT. This sequence encodes CASSYGSSGNTIYF. Drawing the rest from reference TRBV5-1 and TRBJ1-3, the complete variable domain is KAGVTQTPRYLIKTRGQQVTLSCSPISGHRSVSWYQQTPGQGLQFLFEYFSETQRNKGNFPGRFSGRQFSNSRSEMNVSTLELGDSALYLCASSYGSSGNTIYFGEGSWLTVV.